The clone carrying this T cell receptor (beta chain) occurred a few times. The antigen is undetermined. Per germline, CDR1 LNHDA and CDR2 SQIVND (reference sequence). V lost 6 bases and J lost 5, with 16 bases in between. The CDR3 sequence is 14 residues long. This entry belongs to a study of regulatory T cells in long-lasting Graves disease. Whole-study context: Over 5 years of antithyroid drugs plus positive TSH receptor antibodies defined persistent Graves' disease.

The study, taken as a whole, reports: Clonotypes that were public and shared totalled a few thousand in persistent patients versus 750 to 1,000 in new patients.

Regarding time point: persistent/refractory GD, antithyroid drugs over 5 years with positive TRAb. PBMCs were the source of the RNA used for TCR sequencing. With iRepertoire HTBI primers and Arm-PCR of CDR3 regions, TCR beta libraries were built. One entry per CDR3 protein, called by TCRdb with MiXCR from the multiplex PCR reads. This sample yields 650,000 to 700,000 distinct CDR3 sequences, of which 25% to 30% are seen a single time; under 50% belongs to the top ten. This chain joins TRBV19 and TRBJ2-5; the D is unclear. Sequencing was performed on peripheral blood mononuclear cells (PBMCs), taken when the disease was refractory, from a patient treated with antithyroid drugs. The sequence was obtained from a female donor with Graves disease. The CDR3 DNA follows: TGTGCCAGTAGCGACGGACGGGCAAGGGAGACCCAGTACTTC. This sequence encodes CASSDGRARETQYF.